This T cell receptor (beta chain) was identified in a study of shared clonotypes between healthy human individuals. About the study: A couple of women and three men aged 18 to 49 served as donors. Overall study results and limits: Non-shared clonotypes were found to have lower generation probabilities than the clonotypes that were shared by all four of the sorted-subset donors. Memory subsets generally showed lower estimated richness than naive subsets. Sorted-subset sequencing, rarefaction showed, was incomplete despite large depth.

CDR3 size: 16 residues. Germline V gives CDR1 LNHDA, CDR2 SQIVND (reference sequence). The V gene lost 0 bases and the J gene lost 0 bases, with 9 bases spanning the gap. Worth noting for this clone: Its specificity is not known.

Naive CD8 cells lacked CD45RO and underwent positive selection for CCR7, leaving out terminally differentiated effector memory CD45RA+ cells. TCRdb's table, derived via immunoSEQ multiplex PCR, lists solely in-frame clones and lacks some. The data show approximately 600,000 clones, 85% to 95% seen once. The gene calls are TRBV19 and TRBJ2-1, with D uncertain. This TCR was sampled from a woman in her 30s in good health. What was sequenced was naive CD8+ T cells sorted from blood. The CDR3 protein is CASSIDVFSSYNEQFF. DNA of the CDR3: TGTGCCAGTAGTATAGATGTCTTCAGCTCCTACAATGAGCAGTTCTTC. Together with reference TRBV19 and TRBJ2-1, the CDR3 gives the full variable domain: DGGITQSPKYLFRKEGQNVTLSCEQNLNHDAMYWYRQDPGQGLRLIYYSQIVNDFQKGDIAEGYSVSREKKESFPLTVTSAQKNPTAFYLCASSIDVFSSYNEQFFGPGTRLTVL.